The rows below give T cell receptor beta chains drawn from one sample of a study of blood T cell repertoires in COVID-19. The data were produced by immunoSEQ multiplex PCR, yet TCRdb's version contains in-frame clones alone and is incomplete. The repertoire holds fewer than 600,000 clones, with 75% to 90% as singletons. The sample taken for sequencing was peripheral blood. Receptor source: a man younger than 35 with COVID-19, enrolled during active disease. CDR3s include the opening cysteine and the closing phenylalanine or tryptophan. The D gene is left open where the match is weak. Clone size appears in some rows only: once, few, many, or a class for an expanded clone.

CDR3: CASGSSGSGETQYF; DNA: TGTGCTAGTGGTTCCAGCGGGAGCGGGGAGACCCAGTACTTC; J: TRBJ2-5; size: .; V: TRBV12-5; D: TRBD2
CDR3: CASSRGGLGQFF; DNA: TGTGCCAGCAGTCGGGGGGGTCTAGGCCAGTTCTTC; J: TRBJ2-1; size: .; V: TRBV6-5; D: TRBD2
CDR3: CASSLLPWTAVNYEQYF; DNA: TGTGCCAGCAGCTTATTGCCCTGGACAGCGGTGAACTACGAGCAGTACTTC; J: TRBJ2-7; size: .; V: TRBV7-8; D: .
CDR3: CASTPTGGWDTQYF; DNA: TGTGCCAGCACCCCGACAGGGGGTTGGGATACGCAGTATTTT; J: TRBJ2-3; size: .; V: TRBV2; D: TRBD1
CDR3: CASSGTGNEQFF; DNA: TGTGCCAGCAGCGGGACAGGGAATGAGCAGTTCTTC; J: TRBJ2-1; size: .; V: TRBV9; D: TRBD1
CDR3: CSVKRGLSYEQYF; DNA: TGCAGCGTTAAAAGGGGGCTCTCCTACGAGCAGTACTTC; J: TRBJ2-7; size: once; V: TRBV29-1; D: TRBD1
CDR3: CASSLRGIGPGDTGELFF; DNA: TGTGCCAGCAGCTTAAGGGGTATAGGGCCAGGGGACACCGGGGAGCTGTTTTTT; J: TRBJ2-2; size: .; V: TRBV7-8; D: .
CDR3: CASSLAGTDTQYF; DNA: TGCGCCAGCAGCCTAGCGGGCACAGATACGCAGTATTTT; J: TRBJ2-3; size: .; V: TRBV5-1; D: TRBD2
CDR3: CASSYFGGPRPYEQYF; DNA: TGTGCCAGCAGTTATTTCGGAGGGCCAAGGCCCTACGAGCAGTACTTC; J: TRBJ2-7; size: few; V: TRBV6-8; D: .
CDR3: CASTDQQGTDTQYF; DNA: TGTGCCAGCACGGATCAACAGGGAACAGATACGCAGTATTTT; J: TRBJ2-3; size: .; V: TRBV6-6; D: .
CDR3: CASSFSGSYEQYF; DNA: TGTGCCAGCAGTTTCTCCGGGAGCTACGAGCAGTACTTC; J: TRBJ2-7; size: .; V: TRBV27; D: .
CDR3: CASRTSGANTGELFF; DNA: TGTGCCAGCAGAACTAGCGGGGCGAACACCGGGGAGCTGTTTTTT; J: TRBJ2-2; size: .; V: TRBV28; D: TRBD2
CDR3: CASSQGRDIVNTEAFF; DNA: TGTGCCAGCAGCCAAGGCCGGGACATCGTGAACACTGAAGCTTTCTTT; J: TRBJ1-1; size: .; V: TRBV3-1/TRBV3-2; D: .
CDR3: CASSPRDSSYSGANVLTF; DNA: TGCGCCAGCAGCCCCCGGGACAGCTCCTACTCTGGGGCCAACGTCCTGACTTTC; J: TRBJ2-6; size: .; V: TRBV5-1; D: TRBD1
CDR3: CASSLAPLAGGGDTQYF; DNA: TGTGCCAGCAGCTTGGCACCCCTAGCGGGCGGGGGAGATACGCAGTATTTT; J: TRBJ2-3; size: .; V: TRBV5-4; D: TRBD2
CDR3: CASSSTGVDEQYF; DNA: TGTGCCAGCAGTTCCACAGGGGTGGACGAGCAGTACTTC; J: TRBJ2-7; size: once; V: TRBV12-3/TRBV12-4; D: TRBD1
CDR3: CASSRTSGSLHEQYF; DNA: TGTGCCAGCAGCAGGACTAGCGGGAGCCTCCACGAGCAGTACTTC; J: TRBJ2-7; size: .; V: TRBV11-3; D: TRBD2
CDR3: CASSLAGAETQYF; DNA: TGTGCCAGCAGCTTAGCGGGGGCGGAGACCCAGTACTTC; J: TRBJ2-5; size: .; V: TRBV7-2; D: .
CDR3: CASRGLAGADTQYF; DNA: TGCGCCAGCAGGGGGCTAGCGGGAGCAGATACGCAGTATTTT; J: TRBJ2-3; size: .; V: TRBV10-1; D: TRBD2
CDR3: CASRQQSNEKLFF; DNA: TGTGCCAGCCGACAGCAGTCTAATGAAAAACTGTTTTTT; J: TRBJ1-4; size: .; V: TRBV2; D: .
CDR3: CASSLPRGQGRNEQFF; DNA: TGTGCCAGCAGCTTGCCACGGGGACAGGGGCGCAATGAGCAGTTCTTC; J: TRBJ2-1; size: .; V: TRBV5-4; D: TRBD1
CDR3: CASSESGGHTGELFF; DNA: TGTGCCAGCAGTGAGAGCGGGGGCCACACCGGGGAGCTGTTTTTT; J: TRBJ2-2; size: .; V: TRBV6-1; D: TRBD2